What follows are 28 T cell receptor beta chains derived from one specimen sequenced in a study of regulatory T cells in long-lasting Graves disease. The time point denotes: newly diagnosed GD, antithyroid drugs for less than 3 months. From PBMCs, RNA was extracted and then used to make the TCR library. Investigators prepared the TCR beta libraries by applying iRepertoire HTBI primers and Arm-PCR of CDR3 regions. MiXCR, applied by TCRdb to the multiplex PCR reads, yields one record per CDR3 protein. The sample yields some 500,000 distinct CDR3 sequences, around 15% seen once. The same specimen was also included in a second study, on T cells in Graves' hyperthyroidism and ophthalmopathy.

This specimen consisted of peripheral blood mononuclear cells (PBMCs), obtained at new diagnosis, from a patient treated with antithyroid drugs. All receptors come from a woman aged 35-65 years with Graves disease.

This clonotype was counted a single time. The chain combines TRBV7-9 with TRBJ2-1; possible D gene TRBD2, 6 bases. Germline CDR1 and CDR2: SEHNR and FQNEAQ (reference sequence). Trimming took off 5 bases at V and 10 bases at J, with 15 bases between the two ends. CDR3 length: 13 amino acids. CDR3 coding DNA: TGTGCCAGCAGCCGGGGGACGGACGACGAGCAGTTCTTC. It specifies CASSRGTDDEQFF.

Notes on this clonotype: A read error may explain this, as a much larger clone is one base away. The chain combines TRBV28 with TRBJ2-5; the D is unclear. The CDR3 loop spans 11 amino acids. Germline V CDR1 and CDR2: MDHEN, SYDVKM. Trimming left V 6 bases short and J 2 bases short, with 4 bases between. For the CDR3, the DNA is TGTGCCAGCAGGATACAAGAGACCCAGTACTTC. As protein: CASRIQETQYF.

This clonotype was seen many times. This chain uses TRBV10-3 with TRBJ1-1; a weak D match, TRBD1 (6 bases). CDR1 ENHRY and CDR2 SYGVKD come from the germline V gene. The CDR3 length is 14 residues. V lost 10 bases to trimming and J lost 0 bases, with 15 bases between them. For the CDR3, the DNA is TGTGCCACCCGACGGGAGGGGGTGAACACTGAAGCTTTCTTT. Its translation is CATRREGVNTEAFF.

This clonotype was observed many times. The chain joins TRBV14 to TRBJ1-2; D not resolved. This CDR3 has 13 residues. The V end lost 3 bases, the J end lost 5 bases, and 10 bases lay between the germline ends. From germline, CDR1 is SGHDN and CDR2 FVKESK. This CDR3 reads CASSQVSEYGYTF. In DNA form, the CDR3 reads TGTGCCAGCAGCCAGGTTTCGGAATATGGCTACACCTTC.

The chain links TRBV19 to TRBJ1-1; D gene unclear. Trimming stripped 3 bases from V and 0 bases from J, with 5 bases between. Germline V CDR1 and CDR2: LNHDA, SQIVND (reference sequence). The CDR3 runs 13 residues. The DNA for the CDR3 is TGTGCCAGTAGTATTGCCCTGAACACTGAAGCTTTCTTT. This sequence encodes CASSIALNTEAFF.

This clonotype has ten or more counts. The gene calls are TRBV7-2 and TRBJ1-4; 9 bases are a match to TRBD1. Germline V CDR1 and CDR2: SGHTA, FQGNSA. V shed 7 bases and J 10 bases; nucleotides not matched to a gene: 19. The CDR3 has 17 residues. The CDR3 spells CASTLLGQGQGDAKLFF. The DNA of the CDR3 is TGTGCCAGCACCTTGTTGGGTCAGGGACAGGGAGATGCAAAACTGTTTTTT.

This clonotype has at least ten counts. The chain is built from TRBV3-1 and TRBJ2-1; no clear D. The germline V and J ends were trimmed by 1 base and 6 bases, with 16 bases remaining between them. This CDR3 has 16 residues. Germline values: CDR1 LGHDT, CDR2 YNNKEL (reference sequence). The CDR3 loop is CASSQGPASFSNEQFF. CDR3 in DNA: TGTGCCAGCAGCCAAGGTCCAGCTTCATTCTCCAATGAGCAGTTCTTC.

In this sample, this clonotype turned up many times. The chain combines TRBV19 with TRBJ1-4; D remains ambiguous. Germline values: CDR1 LNHDA, CDR2 SQIVND (reference sequence). Trimming took off 3 bases at V and 7 bases at J, with 15 bases between the two ends. The CDR3 contains 15 residues. CDR3 amino acids: CASSIRRSYSEKLFF. CDR3 sequence (DNA): TGTGCCAGTAGTATTCGGCGGTCCTACTCTGAAAAACTGTTTTTT.

The genes are TRBV7-2 and TRBJ2-2, with D maybe TRBD2 (6 bases). Germline CDR1 reads SGHTA; CDR2 reads FQGNSA. V was shortened by 4 bases and J by 4 bases, with 10 bases between the two germline ends. This CDR3 contains 14 residues. CDR3 sequence: CASSSGVGTGELFF. CDR3 DNA sequence: TGTGCCAGCAGCTCGGGGGTCGGCACCGGGGAGCTGTTTTTT.

This clonotype was seen at least ten times. The J gene is TRBJ1-6, the V gene TRBV2; TRBD1 is a possible D gene (6 bases). Trimming took off 6 bases at V and 7 bases at J, with 16 bases between the two ends. The CDR3 loop spans 15 amino acids. CDR1 is SNHLY and CDR2 is FYNNEI in the germline V gene. The CDR3, as DNA: TGTGCCAGCAGCCCCCGGGCGGACAGAAATTCACCCCTCCACTTT. The encoded protein is CASSPRADRNSPLHF.

The chain carries TRBV12-3 or TRBV12-4 and TRBJ1-5, with TRBD1 as a possible D gene (6 bases). The CDR3 is made up of 15 amino acids. Trimming took off 10 bases at V and 1 base at J, with 17 bases between the two ends. The CDR3 loop is CATRIGGASNQPQHF. CDR3 bases: TGTGCCACGAGGATTGGGGGCGCGAGCAATCAGCCCCAGCATTTT.

This clonotype was counted at least ten times. The chain is built from TRBV2 and TRBJ2-1, with 7 bases that match TRBD2. The CDR3 contains 12 residues. Germline V gene lookup returns CDR1 SNHLY and CDR2 FYNNEI. V dropped 5 bases and J dropped 12; count of bases not matched to a gene: 7. This chain's CDR3 is CASSYRGDWQFF. Here the CDR3 DNA reads TGTGCCAGCAGTTACCGGGGGGACTGGCAGTTCTTC.

The chain uses TRBV18 and TRBJ1-2; no definite D call. The germline V gene encodes CDR1 KGHSH and CDR2 LQKENI. V dropped 2 bases and J dropped 0 bases, with 10 bases sitting between them. The CDR3 is 15 amino acids. Here the CDR3 reads CASSPMELTNYGYTF. CDR3 nucleotides: TGTGCCAGCTCACCAATGGAACTTACTAACTATGGCTACACCTTC.

The sample holds many counts of this clonotype. The chain is built from TRBV15 and TRBJ2-2, with D uncertain. V lost 0 bases and J 2 bases, leaving 4 bases between the germline ends. The CDR3 has 14 residues. CDR1 LNHNV and CDR2 YYDKDF come from the germline V gene (reference sequence). CDR3 in amino acids: CATSREHNTGELFF. The CDR3 DNA sequence: TGTGCCACCAGCAGAGAGCATAACACCGGGGAGCTGTTTTTT. Drawing the rest from reference TRBV15 and TRBJ2-2, the complete variable domain is DAMVIQNPRYQVTQFGKPVTLSCSQTLNHNVMYWYQQKSSQAPKLLFHYYDKDFNNEADTPDNFQSRRPNTSFCFLDIRSPGLGDTAMYLCATSREHNTGELFFGEGSRLTVL.

The chain carries TRBV5-4 and TRBJ2-2; no reliable D call. The CDR3 has 13 amino acids. Germline V gene data show CDR1 as SGHNT and CDR2 as YYREEE (reference sequence). V lost 4 bases, J lost 3 bases, and 7 bases lay in between. CDR3 sequence (DNA): TGTGCCAGCAGCAAACACGACACCGGGGAGCTGTTTTTT. The encoded protein is CASSKHDTGELFF.

This clonotype appeared many times. CDR3 sequence reads: CSAGLQESSYNEQFF. In DNA, the CDR3 is TGCAGTGCTGGGCTACAGGAGAGCTCCTACAATGAGCAGTTCTTC. The chain recombines TRBV20-1 with TRBJ2-1; tentative D call: TRBD1 (5 bases). CDR1 is DFQATT, CDR2 SNEGSKA, per germline (reference sequence). Trimming removed 5 bases at V and 0 bases at J, with 14 bases between. The CDR3 totals 15 residues.

This chain connects TRBV6-5 to TRBJ2-2, with D perhaps matching TRBD1 (5 bases). Trimming stripped 1 base from V and 6 bases from J, with 6 bases between. CDR3 length equals 13 residues. Germline V gene sequence: CDR1 MNHEY, CDR2 SVGAGI. Here the CDR3 DNA reads TGTGCCAGCAGTTACTTAGGGGCCGGGGAGCTGTTTTTT. As protein: CASSYLGAGELFF.

This clonotype was picked up many times. CDR3 protein: CATSDGTGLEAFF. In nucleotides, the CDR3 is TGTGCCACCAGTGATGGGACAGGGCTTGAAGCTTTCTTT. The chain uses TRBV24-1 and TRBJ1-1; 9 nucleotides align to TRBD1. Trimming at V came to 3 bases and at J to 7 bases, leaving 2 bases not matched to a gene. The CDR3 covers 13 residues. Looked up from germline, CDR1 is KGHDR and CDR2 is SFDVKD.

This clonotype was detected only a few times. CDR3 region: CSAKTGGASGYTF. For the CDR3, the DNA is TGCAGTGCTAAAACAGGGGGCGCTTCTGGCTACACCTTC. J is TRBJ1-2 and V is TRBV20-1, with 9 positions matching TRBD1. This CDR3 is 13 amino acids long. Germline V gives CDR1 DFQATT, CDR2 SNEGSKA (reference sequence). After removal of 4 bases from V and 7 bases from J, the junction contained 7 bases not matched to a gene.

This clonotype has only one observation. This chain uses TRBV6-7 with TRBJ2-1, with TRBD2 as a possible D gene (5 bases). TRBV6-7 counts as an open reading frame of uncertain function. The CDR3 covers 10 residues. V shed 9 bases and J shed 10 bases, with 10 bases lying between them. CDR3 sequence reads: CARAREEQFF. The CDR3 DNA is TGTGCCAGGGCCCGGGAAGAGCAGTTCTTC.

The chain carries TRBV14 and TRBJ1-1; D is undetermined. From germline, CDR1 is SGHDN and CDR2 FVKESK. V dropped 4 bases and J dropped 11 bases, with 17 bases sitting between them. This CDR3 spans 13 amino acids. CDR3: CASSPARSYGAFF. The CDR3 DNA is TGTGCCAGCAGCCCGGCCAGGTCTTATGGGGCTTTCTTT.

At least ten counts were recorded for this clonotype. This rearrangement joins TRBV3-1 to TRBJ2-7, with TRBD1 matching over 9 bases. Germline values: CDR1 LGHDT, CDR2 YNNKEL (reference sequence). The CDR3 length is 14 residues. The V and J ends lost 6 bases and 2 bases, in that order; junction bases with no gene match: 5. CDR3 region: CASRLGTGTYEQYF. The CDR3 DNA reads TGTGCCAGCAGACTAGGGACAGGGACCTACGAGCAGTACTTC.

This clonotype was recorded at least ten times. The chain joins TRBV7-6 to TRBJ1-2, with D perhaps matching TRBD1 (5 bases). The CDR3 loop spans 14 amino acids. Germline V gene lookup returns CDR1 SGHVS and CDR2 FNYEAQ. Trimming shortened V by 1 base and J by 4 bases, and 10 bases separated the two germline ends. The CDR3 DNA reads TGTGCCAGCAGCTTAGGGGACGGACTCTATGGCTACACCTTC. It yields the protein CASSLGDGLYGYTF. Full variable domain (missing parts from reference TRBV7-6 and TRBJ1-2): GAGVSQSPRYKVTKRGQDVALRCDPISGHVSLYWYRQALGQGPEFLTYFNYEAQQDKSGLPNDRFSAERPEGSISTLTIQRTEQRDSAMYRCASSLGDGLYGYTFGSGTRLTVV.

This clonotype was found many times. J is TRBJ1-1 and V is TRBV6-2 or TRBV6-3, with a tentative D call TRBD1 (6 bases). Germline V lookup: CDR1 MNHEY, CDR2 SVGEGT. This CDR3 region has 13 residues. V lost 7 bases to trimming and J lost 1 base, with 10 bases between them. CDR3 amino acids: CASTDRPNTEAFF. As DNA, the CDR3 is TGTGCCAGCACCGACAGGCCGAACACTGAAGCTTTCTTT.

On this clonotype: With a much larger clone just one base away, this may be a read error. This rearrangement joins TRBV2 to TRBJ1-1; a weak D match, TRBD1 (5 bases). Germline V gene sequence: CDR1 SNHLY, CDR2 FYNNEI. Trimming shortened V by 8 bases and J by 2 bases, and 9 bases separated the two germline ends. CDR3 length: 12 residues. The CDR3 nucleotides are TGTGCCAGCGGGGGGGATAACACTGAAGCTTTCTTT. It translates to CASGGDNTEAFF.

This clonotype was recorded a few times. V gene TRBV7-2 combines with J gene TRBJ2-1, with no clear D. Trimming took 0 bases from V and 4 from J, leaving 7 bases between them. This CDR3 contains 14 residues. The germline CDR1 and CDR2 sequences are SGHTA and FQGNSA. The DNA for the CDR3 is TGTGCCAGCAGCTTAGCGGCGGAATACAATGAGCAGTTCTTC. This encodes CASSLAAEYNEQFF.

The rearrangement uses TRBV20-1 and TRBJ2-4; no clear D gene. V was shortened by 1 base and J by 3 bases, with 16 bases between the two germline ends. Germline V gives CDR1 DFQATT, CDR2 SNEGSKA (reference sequence). The CDR3 is 16 amino acids. The CDR3 sequence: CSARGYSGVGKNIQYF. The CDR3 nucleotides read TGCAGTGCTAGAGGTTATAGTGGGGTTGGCAAAAACATTCAGTACTTC.

This clonotype occurred many times. The chain carries TRBV20-1 and TRBJ2-5, with TRBD2 matching 8 bases. Germline CDR1 and CDR2: DFQATT and SNEGSKA (reference sequence). The CDR3 contains 13 residues. V was clipped by 5 bases and J by 5 bases; unmatched bases: 7. The CDR3 reads CSADRTSRETQYF. In nucleotides, the CDR3 is TGCAGTGCTGACCGGACTAGCCGGGAGACCCAGTACTTC.